This T cell receptor beta chain was sequenced for a study of CD8 T cells in Susac syndrome. TCR beta sequencing covered blood CD8+ and CD4+ T cells. TEMRA cells were enriched by FACS, while CD8+ and CD4+ T cells were obtained through a negative isolation that was performed magnetically. The study's findings and limits: No clonal expansion appeared among CD4+ T cells in Susac patients.

An amount of RNA that ranged from 0.5 to 1 ug was reverse transcribed with random hexamers. Multiplex immunoSEQ PCR targeted 54 Vbeta and 13 Jbeta TCR beta segments. TCRdb fed the immunoSEQ multiplex PCR reads into MiXCR, producing one record per CDR3 protein. The data show tens of thousands of distinct CDR3 sequences, 93% seen once. In regard to this clonotype: The antigen is unknown.

Sequencing input: CD4+ T cells from PBMCs. The origin of this receptor is a human donor with Susac syndrome.

The CDR3 region has the DNA TGCGCCAGCAGCTACCTAGCGGGGGTAGGCACAGATACGCAGTATTTT. Its translation: CASSYLAGVGTDTQYF. V gene TRBV5-1 combines with J gene TRBJ2-3; 10 nucleotides match TRBD2. Germline assignment: CDR1 SGHRS and CDR2 YFSETQ. The CDR3 spans 16 residues. V dropped 3 bases and J dropped 1; count of bases not matched to a gene: 5.